The 28 T cell receptor beta chains in this list originate from one sample, sequenced in a study of T cells after yellow fever vaccination. TCRdb fed the 5' RACE reads into MiXCR, producing one record per CDR3 protein. The repertoire holds 250,000 or so distinct CDR3 sequences, with 3.6% as singletons. The input for sequencing was PBMCs, taken 15 days after the yellow fever booster vaccination. Receptor source: a man younger than 35 who received the YFV17D yellow fever vaccine.

This clonotype was recorded at least ten times. The rearrangement uses TRBV7-2 and TRBJ2-7, with TRBD2 identical over 7 bases. CDR1 and CDR2 from the germline V gene are SGHTA and FQGNSA. The CDR3 is 15 amino acids. V shed 5 bases, J shed 2 bases, and the junction held 9 bases outside the gene matches. CDR3 nucleotides: TGTGCCAGCAGCCACCCCGGGAGGTCACCCTACGAGCAGTACTTC. Amino acids: CASSHPGRSPYEQYF.

This clonotype was detected many times. This chain links TRBV7-2 with TRBJ2-3, with D tentatively TRBD1 or TRBD2 (5 bases each). Germline loops: CDR1 SGHTA, CDR2 FQGNSA. Trimming shortened V by 4 bases and J by 4 bases, and 21 bases separated the two germline ends. The CDR3 covers 17 residues. Here the CDR3 DNA reads TGTGCCAGCAGCTCGGGGCTGAGGGGAAGTTTGGCAGATACGCAGTATTTT. This codes for CASSSGLRGSLADTQYF.

This clonotype was recorded many times. The V gene is TRBV23-1, the J gene TRBJ2-7, with 9 bases identical to TRBD1. TRBV23-1 is designated an ORF whose function remains uncertain. Unmatched junction bases numbered 8, after V lost 3 bases and J lost 2 bases. The CDR3 is 16 residues long. The CDR3 DNA sequence: TGCGCCAGCAGTCAGCCGGGACAGGGTGGACCCTACGAGCAGTACGTC. Translation gives CASSQPGQGGPYEQYV.

The table lists this clonotype with many counts. The CDR3 is CASSSQNNQPQHF. The CDR3 DNA sequence: TGTGCCAGCAGCTCCCAGAACAATCAGCCCCAGCATTTT. This chain connects TRBV7-2 to TRBJ1-5, with unresolved D. The germline gives CDR1 SGHTA, CDR2 FQGNSA. There are 13 residues in the CDR3. V was clipped by 4 bases and J by 3 bases, with 7 bases between them.

The table lists this clonotype with a few counts. In nucleotides, the CDR3 is TGCAGTGCTCCCTCCCCGGGCAGGGTATTTTACGAGCAGTACTTC. Protein sequence: CSAPSPGRVFYEQYF. The chain joins TRBV20-1 to TRBJ2-7; D is possibly TRBD1 (5 bases). Deletions cut 5 bases from V and 4 bases from J, with 21 bases between. Germline CDR1 reads DFQATT; CDR2 reads SNEGSKA (reference sequence). The CDR3 extends over 15 amino acids.

This clonotype showed up many times. The chain couples TRBV12-3 or TRBV12-4 to TRBJ2-4, with D possibly TRBD1 on 6 matching bases. The CDR3 covers 16 residues. The germline V and J ends were trimmed by 5 bases and 0 bases, with 14 bases remaining between them. CDR3: CASSLKGQLAKNIQYF. The CDR3 DNA reads as TGTGCCAGCAGTCTAAAGGGACAATTAGCCAAAAACATTCAGTACTTC.

Many counts were recorded for this clonotype. The gene calls are TRBV12-3 or TRBV12-4 and TRBJ1-1; D possibly corresponds to TRBD1 (5 bases). The CDR3 spans 12 residues. V lost 6 bases and J 8 bases, leaving 13 bases between the germline ends. The CDR3 here is CASRTLDSEAFF. In nucleotides, the CDR3 is TGTGCCAGCAGGACCCTTGACAGCGAAGCTTTCTTT.

This clonotype showed up many times. V and J are TRBV10-3 and TRBJ1-1; possibly TRBD1 for D (5 bases). Trimming took off 6 bases at V and 4 bases at J, with 21 bases between the two ends. Germline assignment: CDR1 ENHRY and CDR2 SYGVKD. The length of the CDR3 is 16 residues. The CDR3 DNA reads as TGTGCCATCAGGCTACAGGTAGGAAGTGGTGGCACTGAAGCTTTCTTT. Amino acid sequence: CAIRLQVGSGGTEAFF.

This clonotype was recorded many times. The rearrangement uses TRBV15 and TRBJ2-3, with D perhaps TRBD1 (5 bases). This CDR3 is built from 15 residues. V lost 0 bases and J 1 base, leaving 8 bases between the germline ends. The V gene's germline CDR1 is LNHNV and CDR2 YYDKDF (reference sequence). The CDR3 DNA is TGTGCCACCAGCAGAGATATAGGGGGCACAGATACGCAGTATTTT. Translated, it gives CATSRDIGGTDTQYF. The full variable domain, completed using reference TRBV15 and TRBJ2-3, is DAMVIQNPRYQVTQFGKPVTLSCSQTLNHNVMYWYQQKSSQAPKLLFHYYDKDFNNEADTPDNFQSRRPNTSFCFLDIRSPGLGDTAMYLCATSRDIGGTDTQYFGPGTRLTVL.

The sample holds many counts of this clonotype. The V and J genes are TRBV7-8 and TRBJ2-5, with 10 nucleotides matching TRBD2. The CDR3 extends over 16 amino acids. V lost 4 bases to trimming and J lost 1 base; unmatched junction nucleotides: 6. Germline V gene sequence: CDR1 SGHVS, CDR2 FQNEAQ. The CDR3 region has the DNA TGTGCCAGCAGCTCCCTACTAGCGGGAATCCAAGAGACCCAGTACTTC. Its protein product is CASSSLLAGIQETQYF.

This clonotype has at least ten counts. This chain joins TRBV7-9 and TRBJ1-4; no firm D call. The CDR3 has 14 amino acids. In germline, CDR1 is SEHNR, CDR2 FQNEAQ (reference sequence). The V end lost 0 bases, the J end lost 7 bases, and 9 bases lay between the germline ends. CDR3 DNA sequence: TGTGCCAGCAGCTTAGCAGCTTTGTCTGAAAAACTGTTTTTT. Translated, it gives CASSLAALSEKLFF.

The table lists this clonotype with many counts. V usage is TRBV28 and J usage is TRBJ2-4; TRBD1 matches 10 bases. Germline V gene lookup returns CDR1 MDHEN and CDR2 SYDVKM. CDR3 size: 14 residues. The junction had 5 bases not matched to a gene; V was cut back by 5 bases and J by 7 bases. The CDR3 sequence: CASSPPDRGNIQYF. The CDR3 nucleotides are TGTGCCAGCAGTCCGCCGGACAGGGGGAACATTCAGTACTTC.

At least ten counts were recorded for this clonotype. V and J are TRBV25-1 and TRBJ2-3; D call uncertain. V was shortened by 2 bases and J by 2 bases, with 8 bases between the two germline ends. Germline V CDR1 and CDR2: MGHDK, SYGVNS. The CDR3 has 14 amino acids. For the CDR3, the DNA is TGTGCCAGCAGTGAAACCTCTTCCACAGATACGCAGTATTTT. Protein product: CASSETSSTDTQYF.

This clonotype occurred many times. The chain recombines TRBV5-8 with TRBJ1-6; 8 bases match TRBD1. The CDR3 sequence is 13 residues long. V trimming: 4 bases; J trimming: 9 bases; junction bases outside the gene matches: 3. CDR1 and CDR2 from the germline V gene are SGHTS and YDEGEE. The DNA for the CDR3 is TGTGCCAGCAGCCCTACAGGGGGTTCACCCCTCCACTTT. Encoded protein: CASSPTGGSPLHF.

In the case of this clonotype: A single base separates this from a much larger clone, so it may be a read error. The chain uses TRBV2 and TRBJ2-7; tentatively, D is TRBD1 or TRBD2 (5 bases each). CDR3 length: 13 residues. In germline, CDR1 is SNHLY, CDR2 FYNNEI. V lost 4 bases and J lost 2, with 9 bases in between. CDR3 region: CASSVSGPYEQYF. In DNA form, the CDR3 reads TGTGCCAGCAGTGTATCGGGGCCCTACGAGCAGTACTTC.

This clonotype was detected many times. This chain joins TRBV28 and TRBJ1-1, with TRBD1 identical over 7 bases. With V trimmed by 5 bases and J by 0 bases, 6 bases remained unmatched. The CDR3 length is 15 residues. Germline V CDR1 and CDR2: MDHEN, SYDVKM. Here the CDR3 reads CASSPQGRLNTEAFF. The DNA for the CDR3 is TGTGCCAGCAGTCCACAGGGGAGGTTGAACACTGAAGCTTTCTTT.

At least ten counts were recorded for this clonotype. In DNA, the CDR3 is TGTGCCAGCAGTTTTGGGTTTGAGCAGTACGTC. It yields the protein CASSFGFEQYV. This chain joins TRBV12-3 or TRBV12-4 and TRBJ2-7; no definite D call. Trimming pared 3 bases from V and 7 bases from J, leaving 7 bases between. The CDR3 has 11 amino acids.

Many counts were recorded for this clonotype. This chain's CDR3 is CASSTRGEKLFF. The CDR3 DNA reads as TGTGCCAGCAGCACTCGGGGTGAAAAACTGTTTTTT. The rearrangement links TRBV7-9 to TRBJ1-4, with D unresolved. Germline-derived CDR1 and CDR2 are SEHNR and FQNEAQ (reference sequence). This CDR3 has 12 amino acids. V dropped 5 bases and J dropped 7 bases, with 8 bases sitting between them.

At least ten counts were recorded for this clonotype. J is TRBJ1-1 and V is TRBV5-1, with TRBD1 as a possible D gene (6 bases). V was cut by 0 bases and J by 0 bases, with 21 bases left in between. This CDR3 has 19 residues. In germline, CDR1 is SGHRS, CDR2 YFSETQ. The CDR3 bases are TGCGCCAGCAGCTTGGGACCCCCTAGAACCGGGGGCATGAACACTGAAGCTTTCTTT. Translation: CASSLGPPRTGGMNTEAFF.

Ten or more counts support this clonotype. This chain joins TRBV6-5 and TRBJ1-1; no clear D. Germline-derived CDR1 and CDR2 are MNHEY and SVGAGI. Trimming shortened V by 5 bases and J by 5 bases, and 12 bases separated the two germline ends. CDR3 size: 13 residues. The CDR3 here is CASSMFGETEAFF. The CDR3 DNA sequence: TGTGCCAGCAGTATGTTCGGCGAAACTGAAGCTTTCTTT.

This clonotype was detected many times. V usage is TRBV9 and J usage is TRBJ2-2, with 7 bases that match TRBD1. Unmatched junction bases numbered 6, after V lost 3 bases and J lost 4 bases. CDR1 is SGDLS and CDR2 is YYNGEE in the germline V gene. This CDR3 contains 15 residues. The CDR3 nucleotides are TGTGCCAGCAGCGGACAGGGATCGGTCACCGGGGAGCTGTTTTTT. Translation: CASSGQGSVTGELFF. Full variable domain (rest looked up from reference TRBV9 and TRBJ2-2): DSGVTQTPKHLITATGQRVTLRCSPRSGDLSVYWYQQSLDQGLQFLIQYYNGEERAKGNILERFSAQQFPDLHSELNLSSLELGDSALYFCASSGQGSVTGELFFGEGSRLTVL.

This clonotype was recorded at least ten times. The chain joins TRBV29-1 to TRBJ1-3; maybe TRBD1 (6 bases). This CDR3 is 14 amino acids long. Germline lookup yields CDR1 SQVTM and CDR2 ANQGSEA. V lost 4 bases and J lost 0, with 10 bases in between. The CDR3 loop is CSVVGDTSGNTIYF. CDR3 sequence (DNA): TGCAGCGTTGTTGGGGACACCTCTGGAAACACCATATATTTT.

This clonotype was seen ten or more times. This chain connects TRBV25-1 to TRBJ2-7; TRBD1 aligns across 7 bases. The CDR3 totals 13 residues. Per the germline V gene, CDR1 is MGHDK and CDR2 is SYGVNS. The junction had 6 bases not matched to a gene; V was cut back by 4 bases and J by 6 bases. The CDR3 nucleotides read TGTGCCAGCAGTGCCGGGACAGCAACCGAGCAGTACTTC. Its protein product is CASSAGTATEQYF.

In its sample, this clonotype was seen many times. The chain employs TRBV5-6 and TRBJ2-2, with a possible D match to TRBD1 (6 bases). Germline lookup yields CDR1 SGHDT and CDR2 YYEEEE. The V gene lost 5 bases and the J gene lost 5 bases, with 22 bases spanning the gap. This CDR3 is built from 17 residues. CDR3: CASSYGHPRTGTGELFF. The CDR3 DNA is TGTGCCAGCAGTTATGGACACCCCCGAACAGGGACCGGGGAGCTGTTTTTT.

The sample holds many counts of this clonotype. V usage is TRBV15 and J usage is TRBJ1-2; no definite D call. Trimming removed 5 bases from V and 2 bases from J, with 12 bases in between. CDR3 length: 14 residues. Germline CDR1 LNHNV, CDR2 YYDKDF (reference sequence). This CDR3 is CATSGFTPNYGYTF. In nucleotides, the CDR3 is TGTGCCACCAGCGGATTCACTCCCAACTATGGCTACACCTTC.

This clonotype appeared a few times. The rearrangement uses TRBV5-4 and TRBJ2-6, with 8 bases that match TRBD1. The CDR3 consists of 17 residues. Germline V gives CDR1 SGHNT, CDR2 YYREEE (reference sequence). V lost 5 bases and J lost 0; bases outside the gene matches: 7. CDR3 amino acids: CASSRGQGASGANVLTF. In DNA form, the CDR3 reads TGTGCCAGCAGTCGAGGACAGGGCGCCTCTGGGGCCAACGTCCTGACTTTC.

This clonotype appeared many times. The chain uses TRBV20-1 and TRBJ1-5; D is undetermined. This CDR3 region has 15 residues. With 1 base removed from V and 0 bases from J, the gap between germline ends came to 10 bases. Germline V gene sequence: CDR1 DFQATT, CDR2 SNEGSKA (reference sequence). The CDR3 reads CSARGAPTSNQPQHF. CDR3 nucleotides: TGCAGTGCTAGAGGGGCCCCCACTAGCAATCAGCCCCAGCATTTT.

This clonotype showed up many times. V gene TRBV7-9 combines with J gene TRBJ2-7; D call uncertain. V lost 5 bases, J lost 6 bases, and 11 bases lay in between. Per germline, CDR1 SEHNR and CDR2 FQNEAQ (reference sequence). The CDR3 consists of 12 residues. The CDR3 region is CASSVDTSEQYV. CDR3 bases: TGTGCCAGCAGCGTTGACACAAGCGAGCAGTACGTC.